The 23 T cell receptor beta chains below all came from one sample that was sequenced in a study of blood T cell repertoires in COVID-19. Some clones are missing from TCRdb's copy, which holds only in-frame ones; the method was immunoSEQ multiplex PCR. Of some 330,000 clones in the sample, nearly 90% were seen once. Sequenced: peripheral blood. The receptors derive from a woman in her 30s with COVID-19, enrolled during active disease.

J is TRBJ1-6 and V is TRBV11-2; D is uncertain. Trimming took off 8 bases at V and 7 bases at J, with 12 bases between the two ends. The CDR3 sequence is 13 residues long. Germline CDR1 is SGHAT and CDR2 is FQNNGV. For the CDR3, the DNA is TGTGCCAGCGGGCTAGGAGGGAATTCACCCCTCCACTTT. Its translation: CASGLGGNSPLHF. Together with reference TRBV11-2 and TRBJ1-6, the CDR3 gives the full variable domain: EAGVAQSPRYKIIEKRQSVAFWCNPISGHATLYWYQQILGQGPKLLIQFQNNGVVDDSQLPKDRFSAERLKGVDSTLKIQPAKLEDSAVYLCASGLGGNSPLHFGNGTRLTVT.

This clone has a handful of counts. The chain recombines TRBV5-1 with TRBJ1-4; 10 bases match TRBD1. The CDR3 contains 14 residues. The V gene's germline CDR1 is SGHRS and CDR2 YFSETQ. V lost 4 bases and J lost 6; bases outside the gene matches: 3. CDR3 residues: CASSPGTGDEKLFF. In DNA, the CDR3 is TGCGCCAGCAGCCCGGGGACAGGGGATGAAAAACTGTTTTTT.

This clone was detected many times. V gene TRBV28 combines with J gene TRBJ1-2, with a possible D match to TRBD1 (6 bases). Germline V lookup: CDR1 MDHEN, CDR2 SYDVKM. The V end lost 6 bases, the J end lost 0 bases, and 14 bases lay between the germline ends. The CDR3 consists of 15 residues. The CDR3 spells CASRQPGVANYGYTF. In DNA, the CDR3 is TGTGCCAGCAGACAACCAGGGGTCGCTAACTATGGCTACACCTTC.

This chain joins TRBV19 and TRBJ2-7, with a possible D match to TRBD2 (6 bases). V lost 4 bases, J lost 6 bases, and 13 bases lay in between. This CDR3 region has 13 residues. CDR1 and CDR2 from the germline V gene are LNHDA and SQIVND (reference sequence). The CDR3 bases are TGTGCCAGTAGTAGTGTAGGAGGGATCGAGCAGTACTTC. It is translated as CASSSVGGIEQYF.

J is TRBJ2-1 and V is TRBV5-6; 14 bases map to TRBD2. The germline CDR1 and CDR2 sequences are SGHDT and YYEEEE. V shed 3 bases and J 9 bases; nucleotides not matched to a gene: 5. The CDR3 is made up of 15 amino acids. CDR3 amino acids: CASSYRTSGGLEQFF. The CDR3 bases are TGTGCCAGCAGCTACCGGACTAGCGGGGGGCTTGAGCAGTTCTTC.

The rearrangement uses TRBV28 and TRBJ1-6; 8 bases line up with TRBD1. Germline CDR1 is MDHEN and CDR2 is SYDVKM. The CDR3 runs 15 residues. Losses at the gene ends were 2 bases for V and 9 bases for J; bases not matched to a gene: 6. The CDR3 protein is CASSLIGQGISPLHF. CDR3 bases: TGTGCCAGCAGTTTAATCGGACAGGGTATTTCACCCCTCCACTTT.

In the case of this clone: This is likely a read error, given that the CDR3 carries no conserved phenylalanine or tryptophan at its end. The DNA is omitted, as the CDR3 cannot be located on it reliably, and the CDR3 follows TCRdb's listing. The chain combines TRBV23-1 with TRBJ1-1. TRBV23-1 belongs to the ORF category, with a function that is uncertain. The CDR3 adds up to 13 amino acids, both ends counted. The CDR3 spells CASSQSGGARPAG.

The chain couples TRBV28 to TRBJ2-7; D possibly corresponds to TRBD2 (5 bases). The V end was cut by 4 bases, the J end by 5 bases, with 6 bases between. Germline V lookup: CDR1 MDHEN, CDR2 SYDVKM. This CDR3 region has 11 residues. In nucleotides, the CDR3 is TGTGCCAGCAGTTACGGGAACGAGCAGTACGTC. Protein: CASSYGNEQYV.

This clone has a single count. V gene TRBV5-1 combines with J gene TRBJ2-2; 8 bases align to TRBD1. In germline, CDR1 is SGHRS, CDR2 YFSETQ. After removal of 5 bases from V and 4 bases from J, the junction contained 10 bases not matched to a gene. CDR3 length equals 16 residues. The CDR3 is CASSWTGPDGTGELFF. In DNA form, the CDR3 reads TGCGCCAGCAGTTGGACAGGGCCCGACGGCACCGGGGAGCTGTTTTTT.

The chain joins TRBV9 to TRBJ2-1, with 8 nucleotides matching TRBD2. The CDR3 covers 18 residues. J was trimmed by 2 bases and V by 4 bases; bases with no gene match: 14. Germline lookup yields CDR1 SGDLS and CDR2 YYNGEE. CDR3 bases: TGTGCCAGCAGCCCAACATCCGGGGGGGGACTAGCCTACAATGAGCAGTTCTTC. Amino acids: CASSPTSGGGLAYNEQFF.

This clone has just one count. The chain has TRBV5-1 and TRBJ1-3, with TRBD1 identical over 7 bases. The CDR3 has 14 amino acids. With 4 bases clipped from V and 3 bases from J, the junction kept 4 bases outside the gene matches. Per the germline V gene, CDR1 is SGHRS and CDR2 is YFSETQ. The CDR3 loop is CASSPTGSGNTIYF. In DNA form, the CDR3 reads TGCGCCAGCAGCCCGACAGGGAGTGGAAACACCATATATTTT.

The CDR3 region is CASSVEAFSGNTIYF. As DNA, the CDR3 is TGTGCCAGCAGCGTAGAAGCTTTCTCTGGAAACACCATATATTTT. The J gene is TRBJ1-3, the V gene TRBV9; unclear D gene. Per the germline V gene, CDR1 is SGDLS and CDR2 is YYNGEE. The CDR3 covers 15 residues. V was pared by 0 bases and J by 0 bases, with 7 bases between.

This chain connects TRBV3-1 (or the pseudogene TRBV3-2) to TRBJ2-2, with D possibly TRBD1 on 6 matching bases. Germline loops: CDR1 LGHDT, CDR2 YNNKEL (reference sequence). This CDR3 spans 17 amino acids. The ends were cut back, 0 bases at V and 1 base at J, with 12 bases in the middle. DNA for the CDR3: TGTGCCAGCAGCCAAGAACCCCTCAGGGGGAACACCGGGGAGCTGTTTTTT. Translating it yields CASSQEPLRGNTGELFF.

The chain recombines TRBV2 with TRBJ1-2; 8 bases line up with TRBD1. This CDR3 comprises 15 residues. J lost 8 bases, V lost 4 bases, and 12 bases had no gene match. The germline V gene has CDR1 SNHLY and CDR2 FYNNEI. CDR3 DNA sequence: TGTGCCAGCAGTGTATTTGCAGGGGGCGCGAGCGGCTACACCTTC. Protein: CASSVFAGGASGYTF. The full variable domain, its missing parts supplied by reference TRBV2 and TRBJ1-2, is EPEVTQTPSHQVTQMGQEVILRCVPISNHLYFYWYRQILGQKVEFLVSFYNNEISEKSEIFDDQFSVERPDGSNFTLKIRSTKLEDSAMYFCASSVFAGGASGYTFGSGTRLTVV.

The J gene is TRBJ2-5, the V gene TRBV2; D perhaps matches TRBD2 (5 bases). Per germline, CDR1 SNHLY and CDR2 FYNNEI. The CDR3 runs to 13 residues. The V end was cut by 10 bases, the J end by 1 base, with 13 bases between. As DNA, the CDR3 is TGTGCCACCACGGGGTCCCCCCAAGAGACCCAGTACTTC. It specifies CATTGSPQETQYF.

V is TRBV4-1 and J is TRBJ2-3; 12 positions agree with TRBD2. CDR1 is MGHRA, CDR2 YSYEKL, per germline. V shed 4 bases and J 4 bases; nucleotides not matched to a gene: 9. The CDR3 spans 17 residues. The CDR3 coding sequence is TGCGCCAGCAGCCGCGCTAGCGGGGGGGCTGGAGCAGATACGCAGTATTTT. It translates to CASSRASGGAGADTQYF.

The count of this clone is one. V usage is TRBV6-5 and J usage is TRBJ2-1; D is possibly TRBD1 (7 bases). V was clipped by 0 bases and J by 3 bases, with 12 bases between them. Germline V gene lookup returns CDR1 MNHEY and CDR2 SVGAGI. This CDR3 has 16 amino acids. CDR3 residues: CASSYSKQGGYNEQFF. CDR3 nucleotide sequence: TGTGCCAGCAGTTACTCGAAGCAGGGGGGCTACAATGAGCAGTTCTTC.

J is TRBJ1-5 and V is TRBV28; D is possibly TRBD1 (6 bases). Deletions cut 4 bases from V and 9 bases from J, with 22 bases between. The CDR3 is made up of 16 amino acids. CDR1 is MDHEN, CDR2 SYDVKM, per germline. The CDR3 is CASSSRGNRALLPQHF. The CDR3 coding sequence is TGTGCCAGCAGTTCACGAGGAAACAGGGCTTTATTGCCCCAGCATTTT.

The V gene is TRBV2, the J gene TRBJ2-7; 8 bases match TRBD2. This CDR3 is 13 amino acids long. The trim removed 6 bases at V and 2 bases at J, leaving 3 bases unmatched. The germline V gene encodes CDR1 SNHLY and CDR2 FYNNEI. The CDR3 nucleotides read TGTGCCAGCAGACGCGGGGGGACCTACGAGCAGTACGTC. Translated: CASRRGGTYEQYV.

The rearrangement uses TRBV19 and TRBJ2-1; 10 nucleotides line up with TRBD1. Per germline, CDR1 LNHDA and CDR2 SQIVND (reference sequence). J gave up 6 bases and V 8 bases, and 7 bases lay outside the gene matches. The CDR3 length is 14 residues. The DNA for the CDR3 is TGTGCCAGTCAGCCGGGACAGGGGTTCAATGAGCAGTTCTTC. Translated: CASQPGQGFNEQFF.

This clone was picked up a small number of times. The chain couples TRBV3-1 (or the pseudogene TRBV3-2) to TRBJ2-1; weak D call: TRBD2 (7 bases). CDR3 length equals 14 residues. V was cut by 3 bases and J by 3 bases, with 9 bases left in between. Per the germline V gene, CDR1 is LGHDT and CDR2 is YNNKEL (reference sequence). The CDR3 region is CASSQRGGYNEQFF. The CDR3, as DNA: TGTGCCAGCAGCCAGAGGGGGGGCTACAATGAGCAGTTCTTC.

The J gene is TRBJ2-7, the V gene TRBV7-9; 7 bases are a match to TRBD1. The trim removed 3 bases at V and 5 bases at J, leaving 7 bases unmatched. This CDR3 is 14 amino acids long. Germline V gene data show CDR1 as SEHNR and CDR2 as FQNEAQ (reference sequence). In DNA form, the CDR3 reads TGTGCCAGCAGCTTTGGCAGGGGGTCCCACGAGCAGTACTTC. It encodes CASSFGRGSHEQYF.

The chain carries TRBV18 and TRBJ1-4; TRBD1 agrees at 10 bases. Germline V lookup: CDR1 KGHSH, CDR2 LQKENI. V lost 5 bases and J lost 6; bases outside the gene matches: 3. The CDR3 is made up of 14 amino acids. The CDR3 DNA reads TGTGCCAGCTCATCCGGGACAGGGGATGAAAAACTGTTTTTT. The encoded protein is CASSSGTGDEKLFF.